The T cell receptor (beta chain) described here comes from a study of T-cell memory formation after mild COVID-19. General study results and limits: Nothing showed for sure that second-wave clones peaking on day 37 were SARS-CoV-2 specific.

TCRdb itself ran the 5' RACE reads through MiXCR, one entry per CDR3 protein. This table has roughly 600,000 distinct CDR3 sequences, approximately 19% appearing once. The ends were cut back, 5 bases at V and 7 bases at J, with 11 bases in the middle. This CDR3 has 12 residues. CDR1 SQVTM and CDR2 ANQGSEA come from the germline V gene. For this clonotype: Antigen specificity is unknown.

The chain joins TRBV29-1 to TRBJ2-2; D is ambiguous. The source of this sequence is an adult woman who had mild COVID-19 (a few samples of this study predate the infection). Cell type and time point are not known. Input material: PBMCs or a T cell subset sorted from them (not recorded which). The CDR3 region is CSVRDGDGELFF. The CDR3 coding sequence is TGCAGCGTTCGTGATGGTGACGGGGAGCTGTTTTTT.